This entry is about one T cell receptor (beta chain). These data originate in a study of blood T cell repertoires in COVID-19. Looking at the study overall: Collection of acute and convalescent COVID-19 samples took place in the United States, Italy and Spain.

Per the original data handling: Nucleated cell counts were estimated from reference gene primer amplification. TCRdb keeps only in-frame clones here, not all; method: immunoSEQ multiplex PCR. The D gene and trimming were derived from the DNA, and the V and J assignments and clone size from that table. The sample has some 400,000 clones, roughly 86% seen once. This CDR3 region has 14 residues. The germline CDR1 and CDR2 sequences are SGHNT and YYREEE (reference sequence). Trimming took 4 bases from V and 2 from J; bases not matched to a gene: 6. This receptor was taken from a woman aged 60 to 75 with COVID-19, enrolled during active disease. The V gene is TRBV5-4, the J gene TRBJ2-7, with 7 bases fitting TRBD1. The sample taken for sequencing was peripheral blood. CDR3 sequence (DNA): TGTGCCAGCAGCCTGGGACAGAGAACCTACGAGCAGTACTTC. The encoded protein is CASSLGQRTYEQYF.